This TCR beta chain was identified during a study of T-cell reconstitution after alpha-beta-depleted transplantation in children. Germline V gene lookup returns CDR1 DFQATT and CDR2 SNEGSKA (reference sequence). The ends lost 7 bases at V and 8 bases at J; junction bases unmatched: 10. CDR3 length equals 13 residues. Unique molecular identifiers tagged the TCRbeta library. TCRdb fed the PCR reads into MiXCR, producing one record per CDR3 protein. The data hold around 130,000 distinct CDR3 sequences, with 9.5% to 10% observed a single time. The sequence derives from a girl in the first two years of life who had a stem cell transplant for combined immunodeficiency, so the T cells may come from the graft donor. The V call is TRBV20-1, the J call TRBJ2-1, with TRBD2 matching over 8 bases. The sequencing here drew on PBMCs, mostly from graft donor cells, taken 180 days after TCRalphabeta/CD19-depleted stem cell transplant. The DNA of the CDR3 is TGCAGTGTTTCGGGACTAGTCATTGATGAGCAGTTCTTC. Its protein is CSVSGLVIDEQFF.